Listed below are T cell receptor beta chains from one sample, sequenced in a study of T cells in Graves' hyperthyroidism and ophthalmopathy. TCRdb reanalysed the multiplex PCR reads using MiXCR and keeps one entry per CDR3 protein. The table has 560,000 or so distinct CDR3 sequences, 46% seen once; the top ten hold roughly 8.2%. The sequencing sample was made of peripheral blood or thyroid tissue (not recorded which). The receptor source for this set is a woman in her late teens or twenties with Graves' hyperthyroidism. The CDR3 runs from the conserved cysteine through the conserved F or W. A D gene is named only where the DNA matches it firmly. For some rows the clone size is stated as once, few or many, or as a class when expanded; others skip it.

TRBV29-1	NA	NA	TRBJ1-4	CSFRQVAQRNEKLFF	TGCAGCTTCCGACAGGTCGCGCAGAGGAATGAAAAACTGTTTTTT
TRBV7-9	NA	NA	TRBJ2-7	CASRGPEQYF	TGTGCCAGCAGGGGGCCCGAGCAGTACTTC
TRBV24-1	TRBD2	once	TRBJ2-7	CATSDSQGTSGRSYEQYF	TGTGCCACCAGTGATTCCCAGGGGACTAGCGGGAGGTCCTACGAGCAGTACTTC
TRBV10-3	TRBD1	NA	TRBJ1-5	CASSEARTGFNQPQHF	TGTGCCAGCAGTGAAGCGAGGACAGGGTTCAATCAGCCCCAGCATTTT
TRBV29-1	NA	NA	TRBJ2-7	CSVEGIAYEQYF	TGCAGCGTTGAAGGCATAGCCTACGAGCAGTACTTC
TRBV2	TRBD2	many	TRBJ2-7	CASRVAGVGYEQYF	TGTGCCAGCAGAGTAGCGGGAGTGGGCTACGAGCAGTACTTC
TRBV24-1	NA	many	TRBJ1-5	CATSAEGRNQPQHF	TGTGCCACCAGTGCTGAGGGTCGCAATCAGCCCCAGCATTTT
TRBV4-1	TRBD2	few	TRBJ2-5	CASSGAQETQYF	TGTGCCAGCAGCGGGGCACAAGAGACCCAGTACTTC
TRBV29-1	NA	NA	TRBJ2-3	CSVDGADTQYF	TGCAGCGTTGATGGGGCAGATACGCAGTATTTT
TRBV2	TRBD1	NA	TRBJ1-6	CASTARTGGGSPLHF	TGTGCCAGCACTGCCCGGACAGGGGGCGGTTCACCCCTCCACTTT
TRBV25-1	NA	NA	TRBJ1-1	CASSAGVGTSTEAFF	TGTGCCAGCAGCGCAGGTGTTGGGACAAGCACTGAAGCTTTCTTT
TRBV19	NA	NA	TRBJ2-5	CASSALSRGETQYF	TGTGCCAGTAGTGCCCTGAGTAGGGGGGAGACCCAGTACTTC
TRBV10-2	TRBD1	NA	TRBJ1-6	CASSERTGGISPLHF	TGCGCCAGCAGTGAGAGGACAGGGGGCATCTCACCCCTCCACTTT
TRBV7-2	NA	once	TRBJ1-5	CASGLDSHNQPQHF	TGTGCTAGTGGCCTGGACAGTCACAATCAGCCCCAGCATTTT
TRBV9	TRBD2	few	TRBJ2-7	CASRSTTSGTYF	TGTGCCAGCAGATCAACGACTAGCGGGACGTACTTC
TRBV25-1	NA	few	TRBJ2-3	CASSAGDTDTQYF	TGTGCCAGCAGTGCGGGGGACACAGATACGCAGTATTTT
TRBV2	NA	NA	TRBJ2-7	CASSAGVLSYEQYF	TGTGCCAGCAGTGCAGGGGTTCTTTCCTACGAGCAGTACTTC
TRBV12-3/TRBV12-4	TRBD1	many	TRBJ1-2	CASSTDRGLGYTF	TGTGCCAGCAGCACAGACAGGGGGCTCGGCTACACCTTC
TRBV24-1	NA	many	TRBJ2-7	CATSERGRAYEQYF	TGTGCCACCAGTGAGCGCGGGCGGGCCTACGAGCAGTACTTC
TRBV7-2	TRBD2	many	TRBJ2-5	CASSEGLAGEETQYF	TGTGCCAGCAGCGAAGGACTAGCGGGAGAAGAGACCCAGTACTTC
TRBV20-1	TRBD2	few	TRBJ2-7	CSAVAGVVHEQYF	TGCAGTGCTGTAGCGGGAGTGGTACACGAGCAGTACTTC
TRBV2	NA	NA	TRBJ1-3	CAAGAGGNTIYF	TGTGCCGCGGGGGCAGGTGGAAACACCATATATTTT
TRBV12-3/TRBV12-4	NA	many	TRBJ1-1	CASLFTLFTEAFF	TGTGCCAGCCTTTTTACCTTGTTCACTGAAGCTTTCTTT
TRBV9	TRBD1	few	TRBJ1-1	CASSVEGANTEAFF	TGTGCCAGCAGCGTAGAGGGGGCGAACACTGAAGCTTTCTTT
TRBV7-9	TRBD1	NA	TRBJ1-4	CASSPDRSWMNEKLFF	TGTGCCAGCAGCCCGGACAGGAGCTGGATGAATGAAAAACTGTTTTTT
TRBV7-3	NA	few	TRBJ1-2	CATPAGRNYGYTF	TGTGCCACCCCGGCGGGACGGAACTATGGCTACACCTTC
TRBV15	TRBD1	NA	TRBJ1-4	CASSAGQLNNEKLFF	TGTGCCAGCAGTGCGGGACAGCTAAATAATGAAAAACTGTTTTTT
TRBV20-1	NA	NA	TRBJ2-7	CSALRRGTYAYEQYF	TGCAGTGCCCTAAGACGGGGGACCTACGCCTACGAGCAGTACTTC
TRBV20-1	NA	NA	TRBJ1-2	CRPIRAYGYTF	TGCAGACCTATCCGAGCGTATGGCTACACCTTC
TRBV25-1	NA	NA	TRBJ1-1	CASSQEQNTEAFF	TGTGCCAGCAGCCAAGAACAAAACACTGAAGCTTTCTTT
TRBV2	TRBD1	NA	TRBJ2-5	CASIRTGGTKTQYF	TGTGCCAGCATTCGGACAGGGGGCACGAAGACCCAGTACTTC
TRBV2	TRBD2	NA	TRBJ2-2	CASRLAERGTGELFF	TGTGCCAGCAGGCTAGCGGAGAGGGGCACCGGGGAGCTGTTTTTT
TRBV6-6	NA	NA	TRBJ1-5	CASTTAGQPQHF	TGTGCCAGCACCACAGCCGGGCAGCCCCAGCATTTT
TRBV25-1	NA	NA	TRBJ2-5	CASSPHTRSGLETQYF	TGTGCCAGCAGTCCCCACACAAGATCTGGATTGGAGACCCAGTACTTC
TRBV7-6	NA	NA	TRBJ1-4	CASSQRGARANEKLFF	TGTGCCAGCAGTCAGCGGGGGGCTAGAGCTAATGAAAAACTGTTTTTT
TRBV5-1	NA	once	TRBJ2-7	CASSYLQGSYEQYF	TGCGCCAGCAGCTATCTCCAGGGGAGCTACGAGCAGTACTTC
TRBV24-1	TRBD1	many	TRBJ2-5	CATSEQGGETQYF	TGTGCCACCAGTGAACAGGGGGGAGAGACCCAGTACTTC
TRBV7-9	TRBD2	many	TRBJ2-7	CATTIAGNLYEQYF	TGTGCCACTACCATAGCGGGAAATCTCTACGAGCAGTACTTC
TRBV10-3	NA	NA	TRBJ1-1	CAISPTSVGGAEAFF	TGTGCCATCAGTCCTACGTCGGTGGGGGGAGCTGAAGCTTTCTTT
TRBV6-6	NA	many	TRBJ1-2	CASTLDRSGYTF	TGTGCCAGCACCCTTGACAGGTCGGGCTACACCTTC
TRBV7-9	NA	NA	TRBJ2-7	CASSFGLYEQYF	TGTGCCAGCAGTTTTGGTCTTTACGAGCAGTACTTC